The next 13 T cell receptor beta chains were all read from a single sample in a study of CD8 T cells in Susac syndrome. Random hexamers were used to reverse transcribe the RNA input (roughly 0.5 to 1 ug). TCRdb itself ran the immunoSEQ multiplex PCR reads through MiXCR, one entry per CDR3 protein. Counted here are under 550,000 distinct CDR3 sequences, more than 80% occurring once; the ten biggest clones make up roughly 0.1%. Source material: CD8+ T cells from PBMCs. These receptors were taken from a human donor with multiple sclerosis.

The chain uses TRBV7-9 and TRBJ1-4; D unclear. This CDR3 is 17 amino acids long. Trimming left V 2 bases short and J 5 bases short, with 18 bases between. Germline assignment: CDR1 SEHNR and CDR2 FQNEAQ (reference sequence). The CDR3 region has the DNA TGTGCCAGCAGCTTATCCGGACTCGGTACCCTAAATGAAAAACTGTTTTTT. Its translation: CASSLSGLGTLNEKLFF.

The chain has TRBV3-1 and TRBJ2-1; TRBD2 matches 10 bases. J was trimmed by 6 bases and V by 4 bases; bases with no gene match: 12. The germline V gene encodes CDR1 LGHDT and CDR2 YNNKEL (reference sequence). The CDR3 is made up of 17 amino acids. This CDR3 reads CASSLTREAGGRNEQFF. In DNA form, the CDR3 reads TGTGCCAGCAGCCTCACCCGGGAAGCGGGGGGGCGCAATGAGCAGTTCTTC.

The chain carries TRBV5-1 and TRBJ1-1; the D is unclear. The V end was cut by 0 bases, the J end by 11 bases, with 20 bases between. The CDR3 runs 15 residues. CDR1 and CDR2 (germline): SGHRS, YFSETQ. The CDR3 DNA reads as TGCGCCAGCAGCTTGGCCCTAACCGCCGGGGAAAGCGCTTTCTTT. It specifies CASSLALTAGESAFF.

This clonotype is a singleton in its sample. The chain carries TRBV4-1 and TRBJ1-3, with unresolved D. Germline values: CDR1 MGHRA, CDR2 YSYEKL. This CDR3 spans 14 amino acids. V lost 0 bases to trimming and J lost 3 bases, with 6 bases between them. In nucleotides, the CDR3 is TGCGCCAGCAGCCAAGAGCAGGATGGAAACACCATATATTTT. Translation gives CASSQEQDGNTIYF.

This chain connects TRBV7-8 to TRBJ1-1; D unclear. Germline V gives CDR1 SGHVS, CDR2 FQNEAQ. With 3 bases removed from V and 6 bases from J, the gap between germline ends came to 8 bases. This CDR3 has 12 amino acids. This chain's CDR3 is CASSLNPAEAFF. The CDR3 nucleotides are TGTGCCAGCAGCTTGAACCCGGCTGAAGCTTTCTTT.

The J gene is TRBJ1-2, the V gene TRBV6-5; 10 bases fit TRBD1. The CDR3 loop spans 15 amino acids. Losses at the gene ends were 2 bases for V and 7 bases for J; bases not matched to a gene: 7. Germline V gene data show CDR1 as MNHEY and CDR2 as SVGAGI. CDR3 bases: TGTGCCAGCAGTTACCGAGGACAGGGGGAGGGTGGCTACACCTTC. This encodes CASSYRGQGEGGYTF.

The V and J genes are TRBV27 and TRBJ2-3; the match to TRBD1 covers 10 bases. Germline V gives CDR1 MNHEY, CDR2 SMNVEV (reference sequence). J was trimmed by 7 bases and V by 0 bases; bases with no gene match: 7. There are 16 residues in the CDR3. Here the CDR3 DNA reads TGTGCCAGCAGTTTATCAGGACAGGGGGTCAGTAATACGCAGTATTTT. Its translation is CASSLSGQGVSNTQYF.

The chain recombines TRBV5-4 with TRBJ2-1, with 7 bases identical to TRBD2. The germline V gene encodes CDR1 SGHNT and CDR2 YYREEE (reference sequence). J lost 6 bases, V lost 0 bases, and 3 bases had no gene match. The CDR3 consists of 14 residues. The DNA of the CDR3 is TGTGCCAGCAGCTTGGTCGCTAGCGGCAATGAGCAGTTCTTC. This translates into CASSLVASGNEQFF. The complete variable domain, with remaining parts taken from reference TRBV5-4 and TRBJ2-1, reads ETGVTQSPTHLIKTRGQQVTLRCSSQSGHNTVSWYQQALGQGPQFIFQYYREEENGRGNFPPRFSGLQFPNYSSELNVNALELDDSALYLCASSLVASGNEQFFGPGTRLTVL.

This chain joins TRBV4-2 and TRBJ1-6, with D possibly matching TRBD1 (5 bases). CDR3 length equals 13 residues. Per the germline V gene, CDR1 is LGHNA and CDR2 is YNFKEQ. The V end lost 6 bases, the J end lost 10 bases, and 13 bases lay between the germline ends. CDR3 region: CASRPGLVSPLHF. The CDR3 nucleotides are TGTGCCAGCAGACCGGGACTGGTCTCACCCCTCCACTTT.

The rearrangement links TRBV19 to TRBJ2-3; tentatively, D is TRBD2 (7 bases). The CDR3 is 19 amino acids. CDR1 and CDR2 from the germline V gene are LNHDA and SQIVND (reference sequence). Trimming took off 0 bases at V and 0 bases at J, with 19 bases between the two ends. The CDR3 region is CASSIDLGAEAGSTDTQYF. CDR3 nucleotide sequence: TGTGCCAGTAGTATAGATTTGGGGGCTGAAGCGGGGAGCACAGATACGCAGTATTTT.

The CDR3 region has the DNA TGTGCCAGCAGCGAGACAGGGCTGCCAGATACGCAGTATTTT. This codes for CASSETGLPDTQYF. The chain recombines TRBV7-9 with TRBJ2-3, with 7 bases lining up with TRBD1. Trimming removed 5 bases from V and 4 bases from J; junction bases left unmatched: 6. CDR1 is SEHNR and CDR2 is FQNEAQ in the germline V gene (reference sequence). The CDR3 contains 14 residues.

This chain uses TRBV29-1 with TRBJ2-1; 7 nucleotides match TRBD2. CDR3 length: 14 residues. From germline, CDR1 is SQVTM and CDR2 ANQGSEA. Trimming removed 6 bases from V and 7 bases from J; junction bases left unmatched: 12. The CDR3 protein is CSVVLAFGGNEQFF. The CDR3, as DNA: TGCAGCGTAGTACTAGCGTTCGGAGGGAATGAGCAGTTCTTC.

The chain recombines TRBV29-1 with TRBJ2-7; no definite D call. In germline, CDR1 is SQVTM, CDR2 ANQGSEA. The CDR3 runs to 11 residues. V was trimmed by 0 bases and J by 2 bases, leaving 2 bases between them. CDR3 coding DNA: TGCAGCGTTGAAGAGGCCTACGAGCAGTACTTC. Translating it yields CSVEEAYEQYF.